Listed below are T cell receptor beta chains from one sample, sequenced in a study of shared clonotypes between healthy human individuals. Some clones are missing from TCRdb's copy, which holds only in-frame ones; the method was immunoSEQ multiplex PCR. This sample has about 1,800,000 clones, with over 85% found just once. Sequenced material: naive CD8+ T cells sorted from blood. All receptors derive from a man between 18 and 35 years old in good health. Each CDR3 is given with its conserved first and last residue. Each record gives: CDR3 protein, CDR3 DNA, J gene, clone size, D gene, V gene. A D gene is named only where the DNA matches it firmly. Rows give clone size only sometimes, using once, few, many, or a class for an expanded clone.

CDR3aa: CASSLGTQTYEQYF; CDR3nt: TGCGCCAGCAGCCTTGGGACTCAGACCTACGAGCAGTACTTC; j_gene: TRBJ2-7; abundance: -; d_gene: -; v_gene: TRBV4-1
CDR3aa: CASSQVGETFYGYTF; CDR3nt: TGCGCCAGCAGCCAAGTTGGGGAGACATTCTATGGCTACACCTTC; j_gene: TRBJ1-2; abundance: -; d_gene: -; v_gene: TRBV4-1
CDR3aa: CASSLLPQETQYF; CDR3nt: TGCGCCAGCAGCTTGTTGCCACAAGAGACCCAGTACTTC; j_gene: TRBJ2-5; abundance: -; d_gene: -; v_gene: TRBV5-1
CDR3aa: CASSSGQPQETQYF; CDR3nt: TGTGCCAGCAGCTCCGGACAACCCCAAGAGACCCAGTACTTC; j_gene: TRBJ2-5; abundance: -; d_gene: -; v_gene: TRBV11-3
CDR3aa: CASSEDPPPAF; CDR3nt: TGTGCCAGCAGTGAAGACCCACCACCCGCCTTC; j_gene: TRBJ2-7; abundance: -; d_gene: -; v_gene: TRBV6-5
CDR3aa: CASSQGREGVTEAFF; CDR3nt: TGCGCCAGCAGCCAAGGAAGGGAGGGGGTCACTGAAGCTTTCTTT; j_gene: TRBJ1-1; abundance: -; d_gene: -; v_gene: TRBV4-1
CDR3aa: CASREQGDGYGYTF; CDR3nt: TGTGCCAGCAGGGAACAGGGGGATGGCTATGGCTACACCTTC; j_gene: TRBJ1-2; abundance: -; d_gene: TRBD1; v_gene: TRBV5-4
CDR3aa: CASSYQEDGGELFF; CDR3nt: TGTGCCAGCAGTTACCAGGAAGATGGCGGGGAGCTGTTTTTT; j_gene: TRBJ2-2; abundance: -; d_gene: -; v_gene: TRBV6-5
CDR3aa: CACGTVHSNQPQHF; CDR3nt: TGTGCCTGTGGGACAGTTCATAGCAATCAGCCCCAGCATTTT; j_gene: TRBJ1-5; abundance: -; d_gene: TRBD1; v_gene: TRBV30
CDR3aa: CASSQPGLAGHEQFF; CDR3nt: TGTGCCAGCAGCCAACCGGGACTAGCGGGCCATGAGCAGTTCTTC; j_gene: TRBJ2-1; abundance: -; d_gene: TRBD2; v_gene: TRBV4-2
CDR3aa: CASSHDIGVQETQYF; CDR3nt: TGTGCCAGCAGCCACGATATCGGGGTCCAAGAGACCCAGTACTTC; j_gene: TRBJ2-5; abundance: -; d_gene: -; v_gene: TRBV7-9
CDR3aa: CASSGQGDYEQYF; CDR3nt: TGTGCCAGCAGTGGGCAGGGAGACTACGAGCAGTACTTC; j_gene: TRBJ2-7; abundance: -; d_gene: -; v_gene: TRBV6-1
CDR3aa: CASSPGTDEKLFF; CDR3nt: TGTGCCAGCAGTCCCGGGACAGATGAAAAACTGTTTTTT; j_gene: TRBJ1-4; abundance: -; d_gene: TRBD1; v_gene: TRBV7-6
CDR3aa: CASSHRTGQTEAFF; CDR3nt: TGTGCCAGCAGCCATCGGACAGGGCAAACTGAAGCTTTCTTT; j_gene: TRBJ1-1; abundance: once; d_gene: TRBD1; v_gene: TRBV13
CDR3aa: CAISGGPKDSTNEKLFF; CDR3nt: TGTGCCATCAGTGGCGGACCCAAAGACAGCACGAATGAAAAACTGTTTTTT; j_gene: TRBJ1-4; abundance: -; d_gene: -; v_gene: TRBV10-3
CDR3aa: CASSVQVVNTEAFF; CDR3nt: TGTGCCAGCAGTGTACAGGTGGTGAACACTGAAGCTTTCTTT; j_gene: TRBJ1-1; abundance: -; d_gene: -; v_gene: TRBV28
CDR3aa: CATSRVPGEGGRYNEQFF; CDR3nt: TGTGCCACCAGCAGAGTTCCGGGGGAGGGCGGGAGATACAATGAGCAGTTCTTC; j_gene: TRBJ2-1; abundance: -; d_gene: TRBD2; v_gene: TRBV15
CDR3aa: CASNPDRSFSGANVLTF; CDR3nt: TGCGCCAGCAACCCTGACAGGAGTTTCTCTGGGGCCAACGTCCTGACTTTC; j_gene: TRBJ2-6; abundance: -; d_gene: -; v_gene: TRBV5-1
CDR3aa: CARTGLAGSGNEQFF; CDR3nt: TGTGCCAGAACGGGACTAGCGGGATCAGGGAATGAGCAGTTCTTC; j_gene: TRBJ2-1; abundance: -; d_gene: TRBD2; v_gene: TRBV2
CDR3aa: CASSFVLGGDLHF; CDR3nt: TGTGCCAGCAGTTTTGTGTTGGGCGGGGACCTCCACTTT; j_gene: TRBJ1-6; abundance: -; d_gene: -; v_gene: TRBV28
CDR3aa: CASTPVGAGQPQHF; CDR3nt: TGTGCCAGCACCCCGGTGGGGGCAGGTCAGCCCCAGCATTTT; j_gene: TRBJ1-5; abundance: once; d_gene: -; v_gene: TRBV27
CDR3aa: CASSLLETGTEAFF; CDR3nt: TGCGCCAGCAGCCTTCTGGAGACAGGGACTGAAGCTTTCTTT; j_gene: TRBJ1-1; abundance: -; d_gene: TRBD1; v_gene: TRBV4-1
CDR3aa: CASSQEGSGRENTGELFF; CDR3nt: TGCGCCAGCAGCCAAGAAGGTAGCGGGAGAGAGAACACCGGGGAGCTGTTTTTT; j_gene: TRBJ2-2; abundance: -; d_gene: TRBD2; v_gene: TRBV4-3
CDR3aa: CASSQERVLYGYTF; CDR3nt: TGCGCCAGCAGCCAAGAACGGGTTTTATACGGCTACACCTTC; j_gene: TRBJ1-2; abundance: few; d_gene: -; v_gene: TRBV4-1
CDR3aa: CASSFLGSGDYEQYF; CDR3nt: TGTGCCAGCAGCTTCCTCGGCAGCGGAGACTACGAGCAGTACTTC; j_gene: TRBJ2-7; abundance: -; d_gene: -; v_gene: TRBV5-5
CDR3aa: CASREGYTF; CDR3nt: TGTGCCAGCAGGGAAGGCTACACCTTC; j_gene: TRBJ1-2; abundance: once; d_gene: -; v_gene: TRBV3-1/TRBV3-2
CDR3aa: CASSLGTSGNNEQFF; CDR3nt: TGTGCCAGCAGCCTGGGGACTAGCGGGAACAATGAGCAGTTCTTC; j_gene: TRBJ2-1; abundance: -; d_gene: TRBD2; v_gene: TRBV2